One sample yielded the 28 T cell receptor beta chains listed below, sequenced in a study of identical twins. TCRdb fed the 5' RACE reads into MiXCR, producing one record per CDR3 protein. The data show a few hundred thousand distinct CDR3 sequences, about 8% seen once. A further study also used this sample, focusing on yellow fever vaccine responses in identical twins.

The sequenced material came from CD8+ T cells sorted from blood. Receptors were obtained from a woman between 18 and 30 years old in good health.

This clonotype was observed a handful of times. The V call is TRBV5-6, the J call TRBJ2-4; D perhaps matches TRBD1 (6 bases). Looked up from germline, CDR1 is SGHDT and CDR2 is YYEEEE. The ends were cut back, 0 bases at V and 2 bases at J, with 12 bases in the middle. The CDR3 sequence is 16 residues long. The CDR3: CASSLAGTTPKNIQYF. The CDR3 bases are TGTGCCAGCAGCTTGGCGGGGACAACGCCCAAAAACATTCAGTACTTC.

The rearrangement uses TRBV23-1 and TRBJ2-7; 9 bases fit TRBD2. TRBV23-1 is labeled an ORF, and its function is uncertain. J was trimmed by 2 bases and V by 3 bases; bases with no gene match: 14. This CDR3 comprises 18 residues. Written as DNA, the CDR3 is TGCGCCAGCAGTCAGCCGACAAGCGGGAGGACCTTAACCTACGAGCAGTACTTC. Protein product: CASSQPTSGRTLTYEQYF.

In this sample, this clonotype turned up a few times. The DNA for the CDR3 is TGCAGCGTTACGAGGACTCCCGCCGAAACGTTCTACGAGCAGTACTTC. Encoded protein: CSVTRTPAETFYEQYF. The J gene is TRBJ2-7, the V gene TRBV29-1; D might be TRBD2 (5 bases). The CDR3 loop spans 16 amino acids. CDR1 and CDR2 (germline): SQVTM, ANQGSEA. With 5 bases removed from V and 3 bases from J, the gap between germline ends came to 23 bases.

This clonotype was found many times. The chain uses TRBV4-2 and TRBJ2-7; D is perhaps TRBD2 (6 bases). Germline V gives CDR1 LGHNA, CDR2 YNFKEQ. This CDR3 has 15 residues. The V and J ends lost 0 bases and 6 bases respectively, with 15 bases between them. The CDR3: CASSQEEGTPLEQYF. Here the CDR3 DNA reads TGTGCCAGCAGCCAAGAGGAGGGAACCCCTCTCGAGCAGTACTTC.

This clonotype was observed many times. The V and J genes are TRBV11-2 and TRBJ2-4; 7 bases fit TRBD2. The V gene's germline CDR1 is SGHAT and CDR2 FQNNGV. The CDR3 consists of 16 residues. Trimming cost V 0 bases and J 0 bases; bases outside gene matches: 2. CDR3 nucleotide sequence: TGTGCCAGCAGCTTAGATCGGGGGGTAGCCAAAAACATTCAGTACTTC. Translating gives CASSLDRGVAKNIQYF.

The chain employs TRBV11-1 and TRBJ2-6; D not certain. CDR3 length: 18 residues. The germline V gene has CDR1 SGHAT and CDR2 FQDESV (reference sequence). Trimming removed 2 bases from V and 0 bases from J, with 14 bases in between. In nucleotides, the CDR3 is TGTGCCAGCAGCTTATCACACAGCCCCAGCTCTGGGGCCAACGTCCTGACTTTC. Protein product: CASSLSHSPSSGANVLTF.

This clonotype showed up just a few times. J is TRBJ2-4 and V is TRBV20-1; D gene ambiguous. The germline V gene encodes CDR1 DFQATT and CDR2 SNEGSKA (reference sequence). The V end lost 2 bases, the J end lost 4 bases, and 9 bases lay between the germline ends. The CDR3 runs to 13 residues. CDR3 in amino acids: CSARFATKNIQYF. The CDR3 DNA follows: TGCAGTGCTAGATTTGCAACAAAAAACATTCAGTACTTC.

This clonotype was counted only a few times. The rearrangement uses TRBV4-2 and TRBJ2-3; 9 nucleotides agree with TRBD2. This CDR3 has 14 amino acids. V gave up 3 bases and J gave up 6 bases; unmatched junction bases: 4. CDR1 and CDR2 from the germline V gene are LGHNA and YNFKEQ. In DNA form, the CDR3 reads TGTGCCAGCAGCCAGAAGGGACTAGCTGATACGCAGTATTTT. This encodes CASSQKGLADTQYF.

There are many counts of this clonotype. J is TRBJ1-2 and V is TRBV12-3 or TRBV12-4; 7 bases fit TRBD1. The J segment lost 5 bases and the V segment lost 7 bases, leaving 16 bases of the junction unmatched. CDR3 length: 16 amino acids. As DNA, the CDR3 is TGTGCCAGCACCGGCGGTTTGGGACAGAACTTGTATGGCTACACCTTC. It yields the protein CASTGGLGQNLYGYTF.

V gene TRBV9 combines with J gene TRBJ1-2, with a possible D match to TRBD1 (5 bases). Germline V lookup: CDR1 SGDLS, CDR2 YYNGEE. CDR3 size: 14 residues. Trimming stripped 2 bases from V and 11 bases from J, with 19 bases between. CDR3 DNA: TGTGCCAGCAGCGTCCGAGGGGCCAAAGAGGAGTACACCTTC. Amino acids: CASSVRGAKEEYTF.

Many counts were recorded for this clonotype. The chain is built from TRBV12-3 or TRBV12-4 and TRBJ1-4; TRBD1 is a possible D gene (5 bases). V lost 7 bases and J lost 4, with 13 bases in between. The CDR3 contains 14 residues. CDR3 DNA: TGTGCCAGCACCTTGGGAGGGGATAATGAAAAACTGTTTTTT. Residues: CASTLGGDNEKLFF.

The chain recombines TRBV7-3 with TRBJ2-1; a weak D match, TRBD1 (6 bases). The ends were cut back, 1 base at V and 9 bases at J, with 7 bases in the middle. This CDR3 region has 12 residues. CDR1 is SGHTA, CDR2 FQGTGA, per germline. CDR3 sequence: CASSLKGVEQFF. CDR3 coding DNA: TGTGCCAGCAGCTTAAAGGGGGTTGAGCAGTTCTTC.

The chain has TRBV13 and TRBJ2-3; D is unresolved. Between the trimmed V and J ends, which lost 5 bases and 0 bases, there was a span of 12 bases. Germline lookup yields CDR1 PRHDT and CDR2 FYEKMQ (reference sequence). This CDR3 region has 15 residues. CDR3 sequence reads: CASSPGPASTDTQYF. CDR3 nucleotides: TGTGCCAGCAGCCCCGGACCAGCTAGCACAGATACGCAGTATTTT.

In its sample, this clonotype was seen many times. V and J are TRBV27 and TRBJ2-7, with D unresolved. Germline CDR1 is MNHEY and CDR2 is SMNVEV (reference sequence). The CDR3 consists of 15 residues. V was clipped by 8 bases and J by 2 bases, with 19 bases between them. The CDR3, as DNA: TGTGCCAGCGGATCCCCTCGGGTTGGGGCCTACGAGCAGTACTTC. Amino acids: CASGSPRVGAYEQYF.

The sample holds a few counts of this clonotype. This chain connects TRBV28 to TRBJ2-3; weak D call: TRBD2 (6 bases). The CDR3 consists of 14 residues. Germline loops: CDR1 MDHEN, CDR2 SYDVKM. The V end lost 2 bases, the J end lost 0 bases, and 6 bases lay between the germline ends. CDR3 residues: CASSLLASTDTQYF. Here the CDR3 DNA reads TGTGCCAGCAGTTTACTAGCGAGCACAGATACGCAGTATTTT.

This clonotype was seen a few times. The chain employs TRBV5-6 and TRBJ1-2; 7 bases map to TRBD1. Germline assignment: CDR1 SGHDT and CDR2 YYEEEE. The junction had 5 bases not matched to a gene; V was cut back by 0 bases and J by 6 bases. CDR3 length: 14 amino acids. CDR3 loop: CASSLDRDSHGYTF. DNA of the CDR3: TGTGCCAGCAGCTTGGACCGGGACAGTCATGGCTACACCTTC. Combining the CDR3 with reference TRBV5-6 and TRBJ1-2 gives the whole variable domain DAGVTQSPTHLIKTRGQQVTLRCSPKSGHDTVSWYQQALGQGPQFIFQYYEEEERQRGNFPDRFSGHQFPNYSSELNVNALLLGDSALYLCASSLDRDSHGYTFGSGTRLTVV.

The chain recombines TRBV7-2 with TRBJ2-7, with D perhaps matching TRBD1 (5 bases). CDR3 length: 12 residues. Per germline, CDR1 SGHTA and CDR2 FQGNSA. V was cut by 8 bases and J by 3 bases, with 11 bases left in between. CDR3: CASGVTGYEQYF. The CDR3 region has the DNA TGTGCCAGCGGGGTAACAGGCTACGAGCAGTACTTC.

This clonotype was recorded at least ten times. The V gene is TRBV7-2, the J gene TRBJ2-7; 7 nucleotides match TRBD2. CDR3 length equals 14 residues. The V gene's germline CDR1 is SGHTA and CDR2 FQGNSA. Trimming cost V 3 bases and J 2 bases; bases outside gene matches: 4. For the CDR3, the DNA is TGTGCCAGCAGCTTTGCCGGGAGGACCTACGAGCAGTACTTC. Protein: CASSFAGRTYEQYF.

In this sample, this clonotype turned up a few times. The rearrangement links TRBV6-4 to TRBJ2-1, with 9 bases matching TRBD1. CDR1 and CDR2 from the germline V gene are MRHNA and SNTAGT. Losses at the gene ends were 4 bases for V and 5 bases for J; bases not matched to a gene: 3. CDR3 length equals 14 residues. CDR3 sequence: CASSVGQGHNEQFF. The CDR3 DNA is TGTGCCAGCAGTGTGGGACAGGGACACAATGAGCAGTTCTTC.

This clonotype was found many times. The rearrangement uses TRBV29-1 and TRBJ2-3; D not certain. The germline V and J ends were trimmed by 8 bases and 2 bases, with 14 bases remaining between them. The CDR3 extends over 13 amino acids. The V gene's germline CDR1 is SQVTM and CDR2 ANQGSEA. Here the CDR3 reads CSTLEFPTDTQYF. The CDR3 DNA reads TGCAGCACTCTCGAGTTCCCCACAGATACGCAGTATTTT.

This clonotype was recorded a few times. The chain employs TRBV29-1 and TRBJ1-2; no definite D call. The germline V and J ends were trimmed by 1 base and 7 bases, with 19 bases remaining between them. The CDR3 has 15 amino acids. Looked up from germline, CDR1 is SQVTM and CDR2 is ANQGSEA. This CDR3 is CSVEVTGQISGGYTF. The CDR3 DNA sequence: TGCAGCGTTGAAGTGACCGGCCAAATCAGCGGTGGCTACACCTTC.

CDR3 in amino acids: CASLYWDRANSPLHF. CDR3 DNA: TGCGCCAGCCTATACTGGGACAGGGCCAATTCACCCCTCCACTTT. The chain joins TRBV5-1 to TRBJ1-6; TRBD1 matches 9 bases. The J segment lost 7 bases and the V segment lost 7 bases, leaving 9 bases of the junction unmatched. The CDR3 covers 15 residues. Germline V gene sequence: CDR1 SGHRS, CDR2 YFSETQ.

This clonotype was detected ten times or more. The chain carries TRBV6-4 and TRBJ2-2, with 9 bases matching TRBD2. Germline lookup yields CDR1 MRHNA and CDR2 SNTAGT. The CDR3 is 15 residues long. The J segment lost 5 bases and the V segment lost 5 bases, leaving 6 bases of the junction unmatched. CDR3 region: CASSKAGGLTGELFF. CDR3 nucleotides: TGTGCCAGCAGTAAAGCGGGAGGCCTAACCGGGGAGCTGTTTTTT.

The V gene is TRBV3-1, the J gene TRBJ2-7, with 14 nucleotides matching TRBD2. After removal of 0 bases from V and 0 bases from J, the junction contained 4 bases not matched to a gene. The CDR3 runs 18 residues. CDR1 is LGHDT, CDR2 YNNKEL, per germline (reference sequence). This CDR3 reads CASSQDSGTSGGSYEQYF. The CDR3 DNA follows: TGTGCCAGCAGCCAAGATTCGGGGACTAGCGGGGGCTCCTACGAGCAGTACTTC.

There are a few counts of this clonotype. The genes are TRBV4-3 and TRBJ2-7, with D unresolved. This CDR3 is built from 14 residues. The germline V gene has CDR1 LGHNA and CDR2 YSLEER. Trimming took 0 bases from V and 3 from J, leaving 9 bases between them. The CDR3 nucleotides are TGCGCCAGCAGCCAAGATAGGTGGAGCTACGAGCAGTACTTC. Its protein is CASSQDRWSYEQYF.

The CDR3 spells CASSRGFAGGYEQYF. The DNA for the CDR3 is TGTGCCAGCAGCCGTGGGTTCGCGGGAGGCTACGAGCAGTACTTC. V usage is TRBV7-9 and J usage is TRBJ2-7, with 8 bases aligning to TRBD2. From germline, CDR1 is SEHNR and CDR2 FQNEAQ (reference sequence). The CDR3 is 15 residues long. The trim removed 5 bases at V and 3 bases at J, leaving 9 bases unmatched. The full variable domain, in which reference TRBV7-9 and TRBJ2-7 provide the parts outside the CDR3, is DTGVSQNPRHKITKRGQNVTFRCDPISEHNRLYWYRQTLGQGPEFLTYFQNEAQLEKSRLLSDRFSAERPKGSFSTLEIQRTEQGDSAMYLCASSRGFAGGYEQYFGPGTRLTVT.

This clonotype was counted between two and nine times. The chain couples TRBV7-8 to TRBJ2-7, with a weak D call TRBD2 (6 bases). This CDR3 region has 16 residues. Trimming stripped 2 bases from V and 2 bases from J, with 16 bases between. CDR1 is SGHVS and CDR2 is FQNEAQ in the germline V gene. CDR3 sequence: CASSLRRSGSTYEQYF. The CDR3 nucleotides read TGTGCCAGCAGCTTAAGGAGGAGCGGGTCGACCTACGAGCAGTACTTC.

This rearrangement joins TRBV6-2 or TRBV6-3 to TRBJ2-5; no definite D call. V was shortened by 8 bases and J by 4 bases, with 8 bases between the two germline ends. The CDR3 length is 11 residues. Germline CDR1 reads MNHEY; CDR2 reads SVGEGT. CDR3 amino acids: CASGPRETQYF. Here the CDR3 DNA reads TGTGCCAGCGGGCCCCGAGAGACCCAGTACTTC.